This TCR beta chain is drawn from a study of response to subunit inactivated influenza vaccine. This clonotype was seen many times. The antigen is unknown. TCRdb ran MiXCR on the RT-PCR reads and lists one entry per CDR3 protein. The sample carries hundreds of thousands of distinct CDR3 sequences, 9.5% to 13% recorded once. General study points: The authors suggested that every seasonal influenza vaccination recruits few new T cells.

This TCR was recovered from a man between 50 and 59 years old who received an inactivated influenza vaccine. Specimen: PBMCs from blood, collected roughly 46 days after vaccination.

CDR3 sequence (DNA): TGTGCCAGCAGTCCTTCGGGGTATCAGCCCCAGCATTTT. Protein: CASSPSGYQPQHF. The chain joins TRBV12-3 or TRBV12-4 to TRBJ1-5; D unclear. The CDR3 is 13 amino acids. The V end was cut by 5 bases, the J end by 5 bases, with 10 bases between.